This T cell receptor (beta chain) was captured by sequencing in a study of T cell responses to AZD1222 COVID-19 vaccine. Assay used: immunoSEQ multiplex PCR; TCRdb lists only in-frame clones, some missing. There are approximately 150,000 clones in the sample; over 75% occur only once, and more than 1.3% lies in the top ten. The CDR3 spans 15 residues. Germline CDR1 reads GTSNPN; CDR2 reads SVGIG (reference sequence). Trimming cost V 8 bases and J 1 base, with 18 bases left between them. This receptor was obtained from an adult in good health. The gene calls are TRBV30 and TRBJ1-5; TRBD1 might be the D (6 bases). Here the sequenced sample was peripheral blood, taken on day 0 of AZD1222 vaccination. In nucleotides, the CDR3 is TGTGCCCCATACGGGAGGGGGGCGAGCAATCAGCCCCAGCATTTT. It yields the protein CAPYGRGASNQPQHF.